This T cell receptor beta chain stems from a study of blood T cell repertoires in COVID-19 (TCRdb year 2020). For the study in its entirety: Samples from collaborators originated in the United States, Italy and Spain and spanned both the acute and convalescent phases of COVID-19. The repertoires were released in a freely available public database meant as a resource for research on the immune response to SARS-CoV-2. The samples were drawn from two sources: the first 160 participants of the ongoing ImmuneRACE study, and 1,200 or so subjects contributed by 6 global collaborators. Sample metadata almost always included a de-identified subject ID, COVID-19 status, age in years and sex. Where available, HLA class I and class II types were obtained from metadata supplied by the sample provider rather than from assay-based typing. The material from the prospective study consisted of cDNA or gDNA derived from T cells, B-cell-depleted T cells, or PBMCs. Subjects who had been exposed to COVID-19, were actively infected with it, or had recovered from it provided the deeply sampled blood TCRbeta repertoires that made up the dataset. The full study reports these points: The amount of clinical and demographic metadata varied by source and participant and was provided uncurated.

Whole blood was collected in K2EDTA tubes by collaborating institutions according to the institutions' own protocols. For TCRbeta analysis, collaborator samples were shipped as frozen whole blood, as isolated PBMCs, or as DNA extracted from either sample type. Worth noting for this clone: Its antigen target is currently unknown. No clone much larger than this one lies a single base away; base qualities are absent.

TCRbeta CDR3 regions were amplified from genomic DNA by means of the immunoSEQ Assay, a bias-controlled multiplex PCR. The paper's processing steps were these. The number of nucleated cells in each sample was estimated by amplification of reference gene primers within the assay. To quantify the absolute abundance of each unique TCRbeta CDR3 rearrangement, sequence reads were collapsed and filtered. For each sample, productive Simpson clonality was calculated as the square root of Simpson's diversity index over productive rearrangements. TCRdb stores this immuneACCESS table with in-frame sequences only. Part of the clones is absent; in the studies checked, under half of the shortfall reflects unresolved V genes, and no reason is known for the rest. V and J calls and clone size come straight from that table; D and trimming were deduced from the DNA. The sample yields about 200,000 clones; 70% to 90% were counted once. The ten largest make up 4.9% of the sample.

Looking up the germline V gene yields CDR1 SNHLY and CDR2 FYNNEI. V gives up 7 bases and J gives up 5 bases, and the segment between their germline ends measures 11 bases. Including the terminal cysteine and phenylalanine, the CDR3 comprises 12 residues. Just the 36-base CDR3 DNA is kept, in frame starting at base 1. The material sequenced was peripheral blood. This chain is built from TRBV2 and TRBJ1-2; perhaps TRBD1 is the D gene, with 5 bases matching. This receptor was taken from a woman over 75 with acute or convalescent COVID-19. The CDR3 loop reads CASTPQGYGYTF. The nucleotides read TGTGCCAGCACCCCTCAGGGTTATGGCTACACCTTC. Supplemented by the reference TRBV2 and TRBJ1-2 proteins around the CDR3, the complete variable domain is EPEVTQTPSHQVTQMGQEVILRCVPISNHLYFYWYRQILGQKVEFLVSFYNNEISEKSEIFDDQFSVERPDGSNFTLKIRSTKLEDSAMYFCASTPQGYGYTFGSGTRLTVV.